This TCR beta chain was captured in a study of T cell responses to AZD1222 COVID-19 vaccine (dated by TCRdb to the early 2020s). The study in broad terms: AZD1222 recipients given second doses at about 4 weeks or at about 12 weeks were pooled, since spike-specific TCR depth and breadth were not found to differ between the two schedules. A total of 233 trial participants underwent TCR sequencing, of whom about 210 received two doses of AZD1222 and some 26 received two doses of the MenACWY control vaccine. Trial participants were enrolled by age into subgroups of 18-55, 56-69 and 70-plus years, and 148, 28 and 57 TCR-sequenced participants, respectively, were included in these subgroups. The study at large found these results: Nearly half of unique spike-specific TCRs reportedly recognized epitopes outside regions mutated in the B.1.351 and B.1.1.7 variants. CD4 TCRs associated with the vaccine covered the entire spike protein, and the dominant responses were in regions 160-218 and 743-854. Spike-specific TCR breadth and depth rose significantly after two AZD1222 doses compared with day 0 and with MenACWY recipients. No day 14 peak-response samples were available, so repertoires were characterized only after the peak T cell response. Conclusions about previously exposed vaccinees were limited because only 6 or 7 AZD1222 recipients were SARS-CoV-2 seropositive at baseline. Most participants were white British and females outnumbered males, and the authors suggested that clonal diversity may have been underestimated. In the small 56-69-year group, the increase in depth fell short of significance, most likely because of low power.

The CDR3 regions of human TCRbeta chains were analyzed by immunosequencing. The source study handled its data this way. Repertoire TCRs were matched against a reference library of SARS-CoV-2-specific TCRs generated with the MIRA antigen-specificity platform. Breadth meant the fraction of unique TCRs that were SARS-CoV-2-associated, whereas depth meant the fraction of total T cells that were SARS-CoV-2-associated. Using the MIRA data, every spike-specific TCR was mapped to the spike region that the TCR reacted to and assigned to either a CD4 or a CD8 class. Log10-transformed breadth and depth values were compared by one-way ANOVA with Sidak's multiple comparisons tests. The table comes from immuneACCESS by way of TCRdb, which keeps in-frame sequences with V and J called. Part of the clones is missing from these tables; in studies checked, under half for an unresolved V gene and the rest for unknown reasons. That table gives V, J and clone size, and the DNA gave D and trimming. Here the sample has roughly 120,000 clones; about 85% occur a single time. Over 4% of the sample is taken by the ten largest.

A word on this clone: Its antigen remains undetermined. Base qualities are not recorded, but no much larger clone differs from it by a single base. Other nucleotide sequences from this sample produce the same CDR3.

What the time point label conveys for this sample: baseline before first vaccination. Vaccinee samples came from UK trials COV001 and COV002, including a single-blind randomized controlled phase 2/3 trial of AZD1222 (ChAdOx1 nCoV-19) in healthy adults. For TCRbeta chain sequencing, PBMC samples from trial participants were taken at day 0 and at day 28 after the second dose. Looking up the germline V gene (reference sequence) yields CDR1 LNHDA and CDR2 SQIVND. The junction carries 11 bases between V and J, which are trimmed by 5 bases and 0 bases respectively. From its cysteine to its phenylalanine, the CDR3 spans 15 amino acids. CDR3 DNA only is kept here, 45 bases in frame from base 1.

The chain is assembled from TRBV19 and TRBJ1-5; no confident D gene assignment can be made. This specimen consisted of peripheral blood, obtained on day 0 of AZD1222 vaccination. This clonotype originated in an adult in good health. The nucleotide sequence reads TGTGCCAGTAGTCCCCCAGCGTATAGCAATCAGCCCCAGCATTTT. Translated, this gives CASSPPAYSNQPQHF.